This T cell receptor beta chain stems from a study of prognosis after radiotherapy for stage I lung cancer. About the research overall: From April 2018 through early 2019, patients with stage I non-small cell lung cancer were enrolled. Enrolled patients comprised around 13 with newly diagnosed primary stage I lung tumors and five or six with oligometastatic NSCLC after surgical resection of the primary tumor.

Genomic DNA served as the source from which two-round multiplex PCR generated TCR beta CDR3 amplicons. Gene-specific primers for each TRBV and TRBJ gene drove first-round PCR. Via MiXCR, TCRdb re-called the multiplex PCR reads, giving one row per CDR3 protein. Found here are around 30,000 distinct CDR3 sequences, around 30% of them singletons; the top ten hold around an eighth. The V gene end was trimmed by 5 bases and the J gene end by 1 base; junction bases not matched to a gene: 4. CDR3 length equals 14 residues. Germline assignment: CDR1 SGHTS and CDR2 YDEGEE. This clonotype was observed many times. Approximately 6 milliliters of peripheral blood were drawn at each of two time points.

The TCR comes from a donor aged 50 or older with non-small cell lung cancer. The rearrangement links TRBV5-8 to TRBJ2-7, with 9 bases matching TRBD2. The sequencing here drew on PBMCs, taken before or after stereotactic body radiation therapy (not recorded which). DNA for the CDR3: TGTGCCAGCAGGCCGGGACTAGCATCCTACGAGCAGTACTTC. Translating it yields CASRPGLASYEQYF.